Shown below are 26 T cell receptor beta chains from a single sample sequenced in a study of blood T cell repertoires in COVID-19. TCRdb keeps only in-frame clones here, not all; method: immunoSEQ multiplex PCR. The sample records 100,000 to 150,000 clones, about 88% being singletons. Sequences were obtained from peripheral blood. The receptors originated from a man aged 50-60 years with active COVID-19.

This clone occurred once. The chain recombines TRBV5-4 with TRBJ2-2; 10 bases match TRBD1. This CDR3 region has 15 residues. V lost 4 bases, J lost 5 bases, and 5 bases stayed unmatched. CDR1 is SGHNT and CDR2 is YYREEE in the germline V gene (reference sequence). CDR3 bases: TGTGCCAGCAGCCGGGACAGGGGTTGGACCGGGGAGCTGTTTTTT. This translates into CASSRDRGWTGELFF.

The chain carries TRBV6-5 and TRBJ2-3; no definite D call. This CDR3 is built from 13 residues. Germline CDR1 reads MNHEY; CDR2 reads SVGAGI. The ends were cut back, 8 bases at V and 2 bases at J, with 11 bases in the middle. CDR3 amino acids: CASGLGHTDTQYF. The CDR3 nucleotides read TGTGCCAGCGGTCTAGGCCACACAGATACGCAGTATTTT.

The chain combines TRBV19 with TRBJ1-5; the D gene is possibly TRBD1 (5 bases). V gave up 7 bases and J gave up 3 bases, with 13 bases separating them. The germline V gene encodes CDR1 LNHDA and CDR2 SQIVND (reference sequence). The CDR3 contains 14 residues. The chain's CDR3 is CASNLRDSNQPQHF. DNA for the CDR3: TGTGCCAGTAATTTGCGGGACTCCAATCAGCCCCAGCATTTT.

The chain couples TRBV15 to TRBJ2-2; tentatively, D is TRBD2 (7 bases). With 5 bases removed from V and 8 bases from J, the gap between germline ends came to 12 bases. CDR1 is LNHNV and CDR2 is YYDKDF in the germline V gene (reference sequence). The CDR3 extends over 13 amino acids. CDR3 residues: CATSQGGVGELFF. DNA for the CDR3: TGTGCCACCAGCCAAGGGGGGGTAGGGGAGCTGTTTTTT.

The V gene is TRBV2, the J gene TRBJ1-1; D is unresolved. Germline assignment: CDR1 SNHLY and CDR2 FYNNEI. This CDR3 has 12 amino acids. Trimming cost V 6 bases and J 6 bases, with 11 bases left between them. CDR3 nucleotides: TGTGCCAGCAGAGACCCCCAGGCTGAAGCTTTCTTT. Protein product: CASRDPQAEAFF.

The chain couples TRBV2 to TRBJ2-5; 12 bases are a match to TRBD2. This CDR3 region has 17 residues. The V segment lost 4 bases and the J segment 5 bases; nucleotides outside the gene matches: 11. Per the germline V gene, CDR1 is SNHLY and CDR2 is FYNNEI. In DNA form, the CDR3 reads TGTGCCAGCAGTGTTGGGGCTAGCGGGAGGGCCGGCGAGACCCAGTACTTC. Protein product: CASSVGASGRAGETQYF.

J is TRBJ1-5 and V is TRBV7-2, with 7 bases fitting TRBD1. Losses at the gene ends were 5 bases for V and 0 bases for J; bases not matched to a gene: 4. CDR1 and CDR2 from the germline V gene are SGHTA and FQGNSA. The length of the CDR3 is 15 residues. The CDR3 spells CASSLTGLSNQPQHF. The CDR3 DNA follows: TGTGCCAGCAGCCTGACAGGGCTTAGCAATCAGCCCCAGCATTTT.

This chain joins TRBV29-1 and TRBJ2-5; 7 nucleotides align to TRBD2. V was clipped by 8 bases and J by 0 bases; unmatched bases: 3. CDR1 is SQVTM, CDR2 ANQGSEA, per germline. The CDR3 runs 12 residues. The CDR3 DNA sequence: TGCAGCACAGGACTAGACCAAGAGACCCAGTACTTC. Amino acid sequence: CSTGLDQETQYF.

V usage is TRBV5-1 and J usage is TRBJ2-5, with 8 bases lining up with TRBD1. The CDR3 extends over 16 amino acids. The germline gives CDR1 SGHRS, CDR2 YFSETQ. V shed 4 bases and J 3 bases; nucleotides not matched to a gene: 11. The CDR3 here is CASSPVPRGLKETQYF. The CDR3 DNA follows: TGCGCCAGCAGCCCGGTGCCCAGGGGGCTTAAAGAGACCCAGTACTTC.

This chain connects TRBV11-2 to TRBJ1-6, with TRBD1 as a possible D gene (6 bases). The CDR3 totals 13 residues. V lost 5 bases, J lost 6 bases, and 8 bases lay in between. The germline CDR1 and CDR2 sequences are SGHAT and FQNNGV. The CDR3 nucleotides are TGTGCCAGCAGCCGGGGGGCTAATTCACCCCTCCACTTT. Translated, it gives CASSRGANSPLHF.

This clone was seen a single time. CDR3 nucleotide sequence: TGTGCCAGCAGCCCACCCCTGGCGGGAATGACCGGGGAGCTGTTTTTT. This encodes CASSPPLAGMTGELFF. The chain recombines TRBV9 with TRBJ2-2; maybe TRBD2 (6 bases). Trimming stripped 4 bases from V and 5 bases from J, with 18 bases between. This CDR3 has 16 amino acids. CDR1 SGDLS and CDR2 YYNGEE come from the germline V gene. Looking up the rest from reference TRBV9 and TRBJ2-2 gives the full variable domain: DSGVTQTPKHLITATGQRVTLRCSPRSGDLSVYWYQQSLDQGLQFLIQYYNGEERAKGNILERFSAQQFPDLHSELNLSSLELGDSALYFCASSPPLAGMTGELFFGEGSRLTVL.

This sequence joins TRBV7-2 and TRBJ2-7; 10 bases are a match to TRBD2. V trimming: 5 bases; J trimming: 4 bases; junction bases outside the gene matches: 8. Germline lookup yields CDR1 SGHTA and CDR2 FQGNSA. The CDR3 length is 15 residues. CDR3 sequence reads: CASSPGASGGYEQYF. CDR3 coding DNA: TGTGCCAGCAGCCCCGGGGCTAGCGGGGGTTACGAGCAGTACTTC.

DNA of the CDR3: TGTGCCAGTACCTACAGCCAGGGGGCCCGGCAGTACTTC. This translates into CASTYSQGARQYF. The chain has TRBV19 and TRBJ2-7; 8 bases match TRBD1. This CDR3 comprises 13 residues. V was pared by 7 bases and J by 9 bases, with 11 bases of the junction left unmatched. In germline, CDR1 is LNHDA, CDR2 SQIVND (reference sequence).

This clone has a handful of counts. V is TRBV10-1 and J is TRBJ1-1; perhaps TRBD1 as D (5 bases). CDR1 is WNHNN and CDR2 is SYGVQD in the germline V gene (reference sequence). Trimming took 6 bases from V and 8 from J, leaving 22 bases between them. This CDR3 is built from 15 residues. The CDR3 DNA is TGCGCCAGCAGCGCCCGCAGGGTAGCGGGGGAGGAAGCTTTCTTT. Encoded protein: CASSARRVAGEEAFF.

The chain employs TRBV2 and TRBJ1-5, with no clear D. V was pared by 4 bases and J by 4 bases, with 8 bases between. The CDR3 has 13 residues. Germline V lookup: CDR1 SNHLY, CDR2 FYNNEI. CDR3 in amino acids: CASSGEPNQPQHF. As DNA, the CDR3 is TGTGCCAGCAGTGGCGAGCCTAATCAGCCCCAGCATTTT.

This clone turned up a few times. The CDR3 nucleotides read TGTGCCAGCAGCTCTTCGGGAGGCCTAGGGCCTTACAATGAGCAGTTCTTC. It is translated as CASSSSGGLGPYNEQFF. V and J are TRBV7-9 and TRBJ2-1, with 7 bases lining up with TRBD2. J was trimmed by 4 bases and V by 4 bases; bases with no gene match: 13. The CDR3 contains 17 residues. In germline, CDR1 is SEHNR, CDR2 FQNEAQ (reference sequence).

This CDR3 reads CASSPGRGSSTDTQYF. CDR3 nucleotides: TGCGCCAGCAGCCCAGGGAGGGGGTCTAGCACAGATACGCAGTATTTT. V and J are TRBV5-1 and TRBJ2-3; D might be TRBD2 (7 bases). The CDR3 covers 16 residues. The V gene's germline CDR1 is SGHRS and CDR2 YFSETQ. Trimming removed 4 bases at V and 0 bases at J, with 15 bases between.

V and J are TRBV6-1 and TRBJ2-7, with 8 bases lining up with TRBD1. The V and J ends lost 4 bases and 0 bases, in that order; junction bases with no gene match: 11. Germline V CDR1 and CDR2: MNHNS, SASEGT. CDR3 length: 17 amino acids. In DNA form, the CDR3 reads TGTGCCAGCAGTGCGTTAGTTGGACAGGGTCCCTCCTACGAGCAGTACTTC. Translated: CASSALVGQGPSYEQYF.

This rearrangement joins TRBV5-1 to TRBJ2-1; 8 bases agree with TRBD1. Germline V CDR1 and CDR2: SGHRS, YFSETQ. Trimming cost V 4 bases and J 1 base; bases outside gene matches: 7. This CDR3 has 16 residues. The CDR3 bases are TGCGCCAGCAGCAGTCAGGGGGCTAGGTCCTACAATGAGCAGTTCTTC. Translation: CASSSQGARSYNEQFF.

The chain carries TRBV4-1 and TRBJ2-1; perhaps TRBD2 as D (6 bases). The length of the CDR3 is 14 residues. V was trimmed by 3 bases and J by 6 bases, leaving 12 bases between them. From germline, CDR1 is MGHRA and CDR2 YSYEKL. CDR3 DNA sequence: TGCGCCAGCAGCCACCCTAGCGTAGGCAATGAGCAGTTCTTC. Its protein is CASSHPSVGNEQFF.

The rearrangement joins TRBV7-8 to TRBJ2-6; the D is unclear. Trimming left V 6 bases short and J 0 bases short, with 15 bases between. Germline V lookup: CDR1 SGHVS, CDR2 FQNEAQ. This CDR3 is 17 amino acids long. CDR3 loop: CASSRHPMSSGANVLTF. The CDR3 nucleotides read TGTGCCAGCAGTCGCCACCCCATGAGCTCTGGGGCCAACGTCCTGACTTTC.

J is TRBJ2-3 and V is TRBV27; TRBD2 matches 7 bases. The CDR3 covers 16 residues. V dropped 3 bases and J dropped 6; count of bases not matched to a gene: 12. Looked up from germline, CDR1 is MNHEY and CDR2 is SMNVEV (reference sequence). Here the CDR3 DNA reads TGTGCCAGCAGTTTCTCCCCTTCGACTAGCCAGGATACGCAGTATTTT. Translating gives CASSFSPSTSQDTQYF.

The genes are TRBV5-4 and TRBJ1-3; TRBD1 aligns across 7 bases. V was clipped by 7 bases and J by 6 bases; unmatched bases: 7. The CDR3 runs to 13 residues. Germline CDR1 SGHNT, CDR2 YYREEE (reference sequence). As DNA, the CDR3 is TGTGCCAGCTGGGCCGGGACAGAAAACACCATATATTTT. Protein: CASWAGTENTIYF.

This rearrangement joins TRBV4-1 to TRBJ2-5, with 11 bases fitting TRBD2. The J segment lost 3 bases and the V segment lost 5 bases, leaving 11 bases of the junction unmatched. The CDR3 has 17 amino acids. Looked up from germline, CDR1 is MGHRA and CDR2 is YSYEKL. The CDR3 sequence: CASSGRRVSGREETQYF. In DNA form, the CDR3 reads TGCGCCAGCAGCGGCCGCAGAGTTAGCGGGAGGGAAGAGACCCAGTACTTC.

The chain has TRBV5-4 and TRBJ1-1; D not certain. The V gene lost 2 bases and the J gene lost 1 base, with 18 bases spanning the gap. CDR1 and CDR2 from the germline V gene are SGHNT and YYREEE (reference sequence). CDR3 length: 17 residues. Here the CDR3 DNA reads TGTGCCAGCAGCTTTGGCCCTCGGAATCGGGGGAACACTGAAGCTTTCTTT. Amino acid sequence: CASSFGPRNRGNTEAFF.

This chain joins TRBV5-6 and TRBJ2-3, with D tentatively TRBD2 (5 bases). V dropped 3 bases and J dropped 3 bases, with 14 bases sitting between them. Per germline, CDR1 SGHDT and CDR2 YYEEEE. The CDR3 length is 15 residues. CDR3: CASSYGPGRTDTQYF. In DNA, the CDR3 is TGTGCCAGCAGCTACGGTCCGGGGAGAACAGATACGCAGTATTTT.